This T cell receptor (beta chain) was profiled in a study of human T cells and chemical hapten exposure. Study as a whole: In the sensitization step, 2% DPC was placed on approximately 2 cm by approximately 2 cm of upper inner arm skin.

TCRdb fed the RACE reads into MiXCR, producing one record per CDR3 protein. The table has some 89,000 distinct CDR3 sequences, roughly a quarter seen once. This clonotype was detected only a few times. The CDR3 loop spans 16 amino acids. The junction had 9 bases not matched to a gene; V was cut back by 2 bases and J by 3 bases. The germline V gene has CDR1 SGHKS and CDR2 YYEKEE (reference sequence). The time point was: patch test 3, about 24 weeks after DPC sensitization. This sample's treatment: therapeutic diphenylcyclopropenone sensitization with weekly scalp DPC. The chain recombines TRBV5-5 with TRBJ2-7; 9 bases match TRBD1. The sample consisted of whole blood, taken in connection with sensitization to the hapten diphenylcyclopropenone (DPC). The receptor comes from a man aged 35 to 55 with alopecia areata. Some clones in this sample may be carry-over from other donors' samples. As DNA, the CDR3 is TGTGCCAGCAGCTTCATTGGGGGGACAGGGAACTACGAGCAGTACTTC. Translation gives CASSFIGGTGNYEQYF.